A single sample is the source of the 3 T cell receptor beta chains below, sequenced in a study of read filtering for tumor transcriptome and immune sequencing. This library used roughly 370 ng RNA and molecular barcoded adaptors spanning alpha/delta and beta/gamma chains. Each CDR3 protein gets one entry after TCRdb re-called the reads with MiXCR. The sample has more than 70,000 distinct CDR3 sequences, about 22% seen once. The material sequenced was a population of CD138-negative cells sorted from bone marrow. The receptor set was obtained from a donor aged 40 or over with multiple myeloma.

The rearrangement uses TRBV29-1 and TRBJ1-3; D is perhaps TRBD1 (5 bases). The V gene's germline CDR1 is SQVTM and CDR2 ANQGSEA. The CDR3 extends over 13 amino acids. As DNA, the CDR3 is TGCAGAGTCGCTAGGGGTAGTGGAAACACCATATATTTT. Its translation: CRVARGSGNTIYF.

With respect to this clonotype: A junction end diverges from the germline sequence, so it may reflect a read error. This chain links TRBV7-9 with TRBJ1-5, with TRBD1 as a possible D gene (5 bases). The CDR3 totals 15 residues. Per the germline V gene, CDR1 is SEHNR and CDR2 is FQNEAQ (reference sequence). The CDR3 DNA reads as TGCGCCAGCAGCTTAGATTCGGGGGGAAATCGGCCCCAGCATTTT. Protein: CASSLDSGGNRPQHF.

This clonotype showed up many times. This chain connects TRBV5-1 to TRBJ2-3; D may be TRBD1 or TRBD2 (5 bases each). The CDR3 is 15 amino acids. The germline gives CDR1 SGHRS, CDR2 YFSETQ. V lost 4 bases to trimming and J lost 2 bases, with 14 bases between them. In DNA, the CDR3 is TGCGCCAGCAGCCTGGGGTGGGGGAACACAGATACGCAGTATTTT. Its protein product is CASSLGWGNTDTQYF.